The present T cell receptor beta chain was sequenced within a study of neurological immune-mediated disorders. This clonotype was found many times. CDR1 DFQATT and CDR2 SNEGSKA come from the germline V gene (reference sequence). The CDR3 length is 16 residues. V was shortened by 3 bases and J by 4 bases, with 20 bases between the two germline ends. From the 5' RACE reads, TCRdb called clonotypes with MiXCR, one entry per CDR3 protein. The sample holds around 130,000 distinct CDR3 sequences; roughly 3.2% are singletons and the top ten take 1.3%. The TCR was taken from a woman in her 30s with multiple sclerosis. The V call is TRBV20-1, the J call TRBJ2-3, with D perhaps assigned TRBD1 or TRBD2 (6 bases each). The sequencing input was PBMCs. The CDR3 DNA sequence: TGCAGTGCTAGCGAGGCGGTCGTGGGGGGCCCAGATACGCAGTATTTT. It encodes CSASEAVVGGPDTQYF.